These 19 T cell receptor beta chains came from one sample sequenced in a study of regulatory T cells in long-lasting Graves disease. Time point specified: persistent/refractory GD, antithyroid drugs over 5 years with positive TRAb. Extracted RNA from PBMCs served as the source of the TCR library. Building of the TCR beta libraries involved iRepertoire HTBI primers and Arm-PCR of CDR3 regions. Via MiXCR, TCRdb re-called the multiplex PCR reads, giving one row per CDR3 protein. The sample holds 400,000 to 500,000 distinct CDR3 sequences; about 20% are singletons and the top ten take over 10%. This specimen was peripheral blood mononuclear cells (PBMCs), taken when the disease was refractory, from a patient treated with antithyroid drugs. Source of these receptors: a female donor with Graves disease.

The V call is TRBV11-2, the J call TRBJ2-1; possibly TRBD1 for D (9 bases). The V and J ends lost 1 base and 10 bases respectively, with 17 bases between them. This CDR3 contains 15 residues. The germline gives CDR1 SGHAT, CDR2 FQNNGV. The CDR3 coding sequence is TGTGCCAGCAGCTTAGTAGCGGGACAGGGACGCGAGCAGTTCTTC. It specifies CASSLVAGQGREQFF.

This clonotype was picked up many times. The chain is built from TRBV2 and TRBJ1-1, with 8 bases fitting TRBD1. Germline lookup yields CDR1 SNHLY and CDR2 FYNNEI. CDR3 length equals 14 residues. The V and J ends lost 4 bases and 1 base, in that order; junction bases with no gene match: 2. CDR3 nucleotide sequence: TGTGCCAGCAGTGGAGGACAGGGGAACACTGAAGCTTTCTTT. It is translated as CASSGGQGNTEAFF.

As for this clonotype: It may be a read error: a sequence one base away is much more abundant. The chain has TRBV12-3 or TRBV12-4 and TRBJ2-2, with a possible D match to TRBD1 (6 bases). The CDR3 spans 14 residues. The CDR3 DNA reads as TGTGCCAGCAATTTACAGGGTTTCACCGGGGAGCTGTTTTTT. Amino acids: CASNLQGFTGELFF.

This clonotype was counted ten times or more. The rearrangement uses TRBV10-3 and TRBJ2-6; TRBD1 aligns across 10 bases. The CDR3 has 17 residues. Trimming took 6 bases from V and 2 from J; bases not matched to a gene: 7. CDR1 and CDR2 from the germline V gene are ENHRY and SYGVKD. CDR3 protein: CAIREGQGGPGANVLTF. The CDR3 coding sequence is TGTGCCATCAGAGAAGGACAGGGGGGCCCTGGGGCCAACGTCCTGACTTTC.

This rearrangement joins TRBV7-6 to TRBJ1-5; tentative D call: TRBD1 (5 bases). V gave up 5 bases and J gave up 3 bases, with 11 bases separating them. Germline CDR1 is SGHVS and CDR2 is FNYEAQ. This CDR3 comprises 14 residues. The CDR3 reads CASSEVGVNQPQHF. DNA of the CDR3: TGTGCCAGCAGCGAGGTGGGGGTCAATCAGCCCCAGCATTTT.

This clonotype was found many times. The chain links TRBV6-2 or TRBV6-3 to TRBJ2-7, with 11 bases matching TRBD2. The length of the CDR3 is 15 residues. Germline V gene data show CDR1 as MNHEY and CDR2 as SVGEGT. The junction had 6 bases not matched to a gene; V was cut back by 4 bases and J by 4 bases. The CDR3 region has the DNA TGTGCCAGCAGTTCCCCGACTAGCGGGAAATACGAGCAGTACTTC. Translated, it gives CASSSPTSGKYEQYF.

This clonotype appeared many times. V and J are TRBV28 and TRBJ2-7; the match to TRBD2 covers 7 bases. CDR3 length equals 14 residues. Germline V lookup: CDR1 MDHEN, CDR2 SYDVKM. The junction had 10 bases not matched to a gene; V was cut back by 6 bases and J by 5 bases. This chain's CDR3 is CASSLDRGVDEQYF. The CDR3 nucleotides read TGTGCCAGCAGCTTAGATCGGGGGGTTGACGAGCAGTACTTC.

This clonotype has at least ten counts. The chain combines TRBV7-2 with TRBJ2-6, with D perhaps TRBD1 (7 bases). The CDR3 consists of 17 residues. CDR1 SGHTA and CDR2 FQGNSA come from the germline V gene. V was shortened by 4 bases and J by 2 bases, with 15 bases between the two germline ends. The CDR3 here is CASSSGGGSTGANVLTF. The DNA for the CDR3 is TGTGCCAGCAGCTCAGGAGGGGGCTCTACTGGGGCCAACGTCCTGACTTTC. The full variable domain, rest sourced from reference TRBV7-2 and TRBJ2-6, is GAGVSQSPSNKVTEKGKDVELRCDPISGHTALYWYRQSLGQGLEFLIYFQGNSAPDKSGLPSDRFSAERTGGSVSTLTIQRTQQEDSAVYLCASSSGGGSTGANVLTFGAGSRLTVL.

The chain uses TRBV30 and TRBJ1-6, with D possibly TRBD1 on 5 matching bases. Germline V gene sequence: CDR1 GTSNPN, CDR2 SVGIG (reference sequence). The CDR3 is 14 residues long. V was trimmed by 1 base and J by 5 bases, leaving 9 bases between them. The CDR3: CAWSADTHNSPLHF. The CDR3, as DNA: TGTGCCTGGAGTGCGGACACCCATAATTCACCCCTCCACTTT.

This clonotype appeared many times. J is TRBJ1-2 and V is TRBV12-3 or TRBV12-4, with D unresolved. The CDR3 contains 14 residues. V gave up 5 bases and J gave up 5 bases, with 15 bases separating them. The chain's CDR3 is CASSHPRRVYGYTF. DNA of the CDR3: TGTGCCAGCAGTCATCCCCGCCGGGTTTATGGCTACACCTTC.

As DNA, the CDR3 is TGTGCCAGCAGCTTAGCGTGGAGACTCGACTCGGGGAGCAATCAGCCCCAGCATTTT. It yields the protein CASSLAWRLDSGSNQPQHF. The gene calls are TRBV7-9 and TRBJ1-5, with D uncertain. Trimming stripped 0 bases from V and 1 base from J, with 19 bases between. Germline V gene sequence: CDR1 SEHNR, CDR2 FQNEAQ (reference sequence). This CDR3 comprises 19 residues.

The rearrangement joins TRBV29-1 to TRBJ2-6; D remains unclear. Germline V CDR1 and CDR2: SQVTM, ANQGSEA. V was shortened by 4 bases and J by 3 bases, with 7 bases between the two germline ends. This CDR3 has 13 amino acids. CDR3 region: CSVGSSGANVLTF. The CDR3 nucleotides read TGCAGCGTTGGATCAAGTGGGGCCAACGTCCTGACTTTC. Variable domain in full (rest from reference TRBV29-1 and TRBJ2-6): SAVISQKPSRDICQRGTSLTIQCQVDSQVTMMFWYRQQPGQSLTLIATANQGSEATYESGFVIDKFPISRPNLTFSTLTVSNMSPEDSSIYLCSVGSSGANVLTFGAGSRLTVL.

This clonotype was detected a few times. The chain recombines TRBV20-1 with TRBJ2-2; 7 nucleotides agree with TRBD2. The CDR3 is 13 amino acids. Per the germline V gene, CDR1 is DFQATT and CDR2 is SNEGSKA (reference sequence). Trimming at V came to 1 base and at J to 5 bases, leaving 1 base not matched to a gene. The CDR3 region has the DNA TGCAGTGCTAGAGGTAGCGGGACCGGGGAGCTGTTTTTT. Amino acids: CSARGSGTGELFF.

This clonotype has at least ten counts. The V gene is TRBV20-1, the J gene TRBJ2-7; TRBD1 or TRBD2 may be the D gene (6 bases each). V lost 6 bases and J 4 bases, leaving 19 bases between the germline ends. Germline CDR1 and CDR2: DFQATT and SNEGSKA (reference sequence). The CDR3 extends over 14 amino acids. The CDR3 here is CSALGGSGGYEQYF. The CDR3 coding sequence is TGCAGTGCCCTGGGGGGCAGCGGCGGTTACGAGCAGTACTTC.

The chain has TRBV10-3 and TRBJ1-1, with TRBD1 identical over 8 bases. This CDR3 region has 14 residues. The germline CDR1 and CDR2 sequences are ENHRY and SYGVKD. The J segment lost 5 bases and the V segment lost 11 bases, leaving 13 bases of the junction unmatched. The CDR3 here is CASWGTGGETEAFF. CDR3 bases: TGTGCCTCCTGGGGAACAGGGGGGGAAACTGAAGCTTTCTTT.

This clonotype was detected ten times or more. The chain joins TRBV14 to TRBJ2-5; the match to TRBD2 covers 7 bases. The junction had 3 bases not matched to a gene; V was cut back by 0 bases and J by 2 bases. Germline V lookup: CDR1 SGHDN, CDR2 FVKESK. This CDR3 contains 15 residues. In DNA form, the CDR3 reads TGTGCCAGCAGCCAAGATAGAGCGGGACAAGAGACCCAGTACTTC. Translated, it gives CASSQDRAGQETQYF.

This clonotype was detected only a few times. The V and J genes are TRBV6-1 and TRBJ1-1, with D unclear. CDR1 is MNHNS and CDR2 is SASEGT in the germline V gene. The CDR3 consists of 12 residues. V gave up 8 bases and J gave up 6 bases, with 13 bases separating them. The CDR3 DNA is TGTGCCAGCTCCCTCAACGAGGCTGAAGCTTTCTTT. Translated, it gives CASSLNEAEAFF.

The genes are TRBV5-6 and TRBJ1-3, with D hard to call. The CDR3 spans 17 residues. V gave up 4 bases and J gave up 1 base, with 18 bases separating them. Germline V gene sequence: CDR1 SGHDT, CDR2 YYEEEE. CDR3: CASSPSPTVASGNTIYF. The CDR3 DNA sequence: TGTGCCAGCAGCCCTTCTCCCACAGTCGCGTCTGGAAACACCATATATTTT.

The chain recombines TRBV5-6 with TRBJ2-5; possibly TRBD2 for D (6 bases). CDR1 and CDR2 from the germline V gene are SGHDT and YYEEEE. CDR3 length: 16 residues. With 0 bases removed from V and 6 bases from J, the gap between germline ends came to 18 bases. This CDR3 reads CASSLGGSGAGKTQYF. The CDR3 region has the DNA TGTGCCAGCAGCTTGGGAGGTTCGGGAGCAGGCAAGACCCAGTACTTC.